This entry lists 32 T cell receptor beta chains sequenced from one sample in a study of cytomegalovirus exposure and HLA in healthy donors. Clones were sequenced by immunoSEQ multiplex PCR, and TCRdb holds only the in-frame ones, with some missing. This sample has more than 90,000 clones, with around 88% found just once. The sequencing sample was made of PBMCs. These receptors all come from a man between 18 and 35 years old in good health and CMV-seronegative.

This sequence joins TRBV2 and TRBJ1-2; TRBD1 aligns across 7 bases. V shed 9 bases and J 1 base; nucleotides not matched to a gene: 11. This CDR3 has 15 residues. The germline V gene has CDR1 SNHLY and CDR2 FYNNEI. CDR3 region: CARKNDRAVNYGYTF. CDR3 coding DNA: TGTGCCAGGAAAAATGACAGGGCGGTTAACTATGGCTACACCTTC.

This chain links TRBV7-9 with TRBJ1-1; D gene uncertain. From germline, CDR1 is SEHNR and CDR2 FQNEAQ (reference sequence). Trimming took off 5 bases at V and 1 base at J, with 17 bases between the two ends. The CDR3 length is 16 residues. As DNA, the CDR3 is TGTGCCAGCAGCCCCCCCGTGGAGGAGCCGAACACTGAAGCTTTCTTT. Its protein is CASSPPVEEPNTEAFF.

The chain has TRBV25-1 and TRBJ1-2; possible D gene TRBD1, 5 bases. Trimming removed 4 bases from V and 2 bases from J, with 8 bases in between. CDR1 is MGHDK, CDR2 SYGVNS, per germline. This CDR3 is 13 amino acids long. The chain's CDR3 is CASSGTPNYGYTF. The CDR3 bases are TGTGCCAGCAGTGGGACACCAAACTATGGCTACACCTTC.

The chain employs TRBV5-4 and TRBJ1-3; maybe TRBD1 (6 bases). V lost 3 bases, J lost 0 bases, and 16 bases lay in between. CDR1 SGHNT and CDR2 YYREEE come from the germline V gene (reference sequence). The CDR3 consists of 17 residues. This chain's CDR3 is CASSSISGESSGNTIYF. CDR3 bases: TGTGCCAGCAGCTCCATTTCAGGGGAGAGCTCTGGAAACACCATATATTTT.

The V gene is TRBV5-1, the J gene TRBJ2-3; D remains unclear. Trimming took 4 bases from V and 4 from J, leaving 4 bases between them. Germline lookup yields CDR1 SGHRS and CDR2 YFSETQ. The CDR3 contains 11 residues. The CDR3 region is CASSQSDTQYF. CDR3 sequence (DNA): TGCGCCAGCAGCCAATCAGATACGCAGTATTTT.

V gene TRBV7-2 combines with J gene TRBJ1-1, with 7 bases that match TRBD1. The V gene end was trimmed by 5 bases and the J gene end by 4 bases; junction bases not matched to a gene: 7. Per the germline V gene, CDR1 is SGHTA and CDR2 is FQGNSA. This CDR3 region has 14 residues. The CDR3 loop is CASSPGAGGTEAFF. The CDR3 region has the DNA TGTGCCAGCAGCCCCGGGGCAGGGGGCACTGAAGCTTTCTTT.

The gene calls are TRBV27 and TRBJ1-2; D might be TRBD1 (5 bases). Germline V gives CDR1 MNHEY, CDR2 SMNVEV (reference sequence). The CDR3 has 15 amino acids. Trimming pared 5 bases from V and 6 bases from J, leaving 19 bases between. The CDR3 DNA reads as TGTGCCAGCAGTCCCCGGCGGGGGGAACATGATGGCTACACCTTC. It specifies CASSPRRGEHDGYTF.

The chain carries TRBV11-2 and TRBJ2-7; D perhaps matches TRBD2 (6 bases). Per germline, CDR1 SGHAT and CDR2 FQNNGV. The V end was cut by 4 bases, the J end by 3 bases, with 10 bases between. The CDR3 totals 13 residues. In DNA, the CDR3 is TGTGCCAGCAGCTCTGGACTAATCTACGAGCAGTACTTC. Translated, it gives CASSSGLIYEQYF.

The V call is TRBV5-1, the J call TRBJ2-7; 11 nucleotides match TRBD1. Trimming removed 0 bases from V and 5 bases from J; junction bases left unmatched: 7. The germline V gene encodes CDR1 SGHRS and CDR2 YFSETQ. This CDR3 is 16 amino acids long. In nucleotides, the CDR3 is TGCGCCAGCAGCTTGGCGGGGACAGGGGGAGACGACGAGCAGTACTTC. It yields the protein CASSLAGTGGDDEQYF.

The gene calls are TRBV2 and TRBJ2-6; D may be TRBD1 (6 bases). The CDR3 is 13 amino acids. The germline CDR1 and CDR2 sequences are SNHLY and FYNNEI. Trimming took 5 bases from V and 10 from J, leaving 12 bases between them. CDR3 amino acids: CASSKDSRNVLTF. Written as DNA, the CDR3 is TGTGCCAGCAGTAAGGACAGCCGGAACGTCCTGACTTTC.

The chain uses TRBV7-8 and TRBJ1-1; possible D gene TRBD1, 6 bases. Germline CDR1 and CDR2: SGHVS and FQNEAQ. This CDR3 is 15 amino acids long. The V gene lost 1 base and the J gene lost 1 base, with 10 bases spanning the gap. The CDR3 here is CASSLGAGANTEAFF. DNA of the CDR3: TGTGCCAGCAGCTTAGGGGCAGGGGCGAACACTGAAGCTTTCTTT.

This chain connects TRBV6-5 to TRBJ1-1; D call uncertain. The V gene lost 3 bases and the J gene lost 0 bases, with 8 bases spanning the gap. CDR3 length: 14 amino acids. Germline CDR1 MNHEY, CDR2 SVGAGI. The CDR3, as DNA: TGTGCCAGCAGTTATAGATCCCTGAACACTGAAGCTTTCTTT. Protein: CASSYRSLNTEAFF.

With regard to this clone: An end of the junction differs from the germline gene, which may be a read error. V usage is TRBV27 and J usage is TRBJ2-7; 8 positions match TRBD1. Per the germline V gene, CDR1 is MNHEY and CDR2 is SMNVEV (reference sequence). The CDR3 is 14 amino acids. The CDR3 region is CAGSAGTGTYEQYF. Written as DNA, the CDR3 is TGTGCCGGCAGTGCTGGGACAGGTACCTACGAGCAGTACTTC.

Only one count was recorded for this clone. The chain recombines TRBV7-2 with TRBJ1-1; 7 bases align to TRBD1. This CDR3 has 15 residues. V was clipped by 4 bases and J by 5 bases; unmatched bases: 10. Germline CDR1 and CDR2: SGHTA and FQGNSA. The CDR3 loop reads CASSSYRTGGTEAFF. DNA of the CDR3: TGTGCCAGCAGCTCTTATCGGACAGGAGGGACTGAAGCTTTCTTT.

This clone was recorded only once. This chain uses TRBV18 with TRBJ2-2, with D possibly matching TRBD1 (6 bases). CDR3 length: 16 amino acids. Germline-derived CDR1 and CDR2 are KGHSH and LQKENI. V lost 5 bases and J 1 base, leaving 14 bases between the germline ends. The CDR3 sequence is CASSSLGALNTGELFF. CDR3 nucleotides: TGTGCCAGCTCATCCTTGGGGGCTTTGAACACCGGGGAGCTGTTTTTT.

V is TRBV7-9 and J is TRBJ2-2, with 13 bases fitting TRBD2. The V gene's germline CDR1 is SEHNR and CDR2 FQNEAQ (reference sequence). The junction had 7 bases not matched to a gene; V was cut back by 6 bases and J by 6 bases. The CDR3 runs to 16 residues. DNA for the CDR3: TGTGCCAGCAGACGAACTAGCGGGAGGGCCGCCGGGGAGCTGTTTTTT. It encodes CASRRTSGRAAGELFF.

The gene calls are TRBV5-1 and TRBJ2-1; 8 bases line up with TRBD1. Germline V gene sequence: CDR1 SGHRS, CDR2 YFSETQ. J gave up 6 bases and V 1 base, and 3 bases lay outside the gene matches. The CDR3 sequence is 14 residues long. CDR3 amino acids: CASSLRTGTNEQFF. The CDR3 DNA sequence: TGCGCCAGCAGCTTGAGGACAGGGACCAATGAGCAGTTCTTC.

This chain uses TRBV5-4 with TRBJ1-1; TRBD1 is a possible D gene (6 bases). The CDR3 consists of 16 residues. The germline CDR1 and CDR2 sequences are SGHNT and YYREEE (reference sequence). V lost 4 bases and J lost 5, with 21 bases in between. CDR3 sequence: CASSLVGAQGRTEAFF. CDR3 in DNA: TGTGCCAGCAGCCTGGTGGGGGCGCAGGGAAGGACTGAAGCTTTCTTT.

V gene TRBV9 combines with J gene TRBJ2-6; D possibly corresponds to TRBD2 (5 bases). Trimming removed 0 bases at V and 2 bases at J, with 9 bases between. Germline CDR1 reads SGDLS; CDR2 reads YYNGEE. The CDR3 is 16 residues long. The CDR3 region has the DNA TGTGCCAGCAGCGTAGGAGGGCAGCCTGGGGCCAACGTCCTGACTTTC. Protein sequence: CASSVGGQPGANVLTF. The complete variable domain, with remaining parts taken from reference TRBV9 and TRBJ2-6, reads DSGVTQTPKHLITATGQRVTLRCSPRSGDLSVYWYQQSLDQGLQFLIQYYNGEERAKGNILERFSAQQFPDLHSELNLSSLELGDSALYFCASSVGGQPGANVLTFGAGSRLTVL.

The V gene is TRBV6-5, the J gene TRBJ2-1, with 16 bases matching TRBD2. This CDR3 region has 15 residues. From germline, CDR1 is MNHEY and CDR2 SVGAGI. The V gene end was trimmed by 6 bases and the J gene end by 9 bases; junction bases not matched to a gene: 5. The DNA for the CDR3 is TGTGCCAGCAGCCAGGGACTAGCGGGGGGGGTTGAGCAGTTCTTC. Amino acids: CASSQGLAGGVEQFF.

This clone was observed a handful of times. V and J are TRBV6-1 and TRBJ2-7; 7 bases match TRBD1. Trimming removed 4 bases from V and 0 bases from J; junction bases left unmatched: 3. Germline V lookup: CDR1 MNHNS, CDR2 SASEGT. The CDR3 has 14 amino acids. CDR3 amino acids: CASSVGDSSYEQYF. The CDR3, as DNA: TGTGCCAGCAGTGTGGGGGACAGCTCCTACGAGCAGTACTTC.

This clone came up a few times. Here the CDR3 DNA reads TGTGCCAGTAGTACCGGGACAGGGATAACTAATGAAAAACTGTTTTTT. This translates into CASSTGTGITNEKLFF. The chain is built from TRBV19 and TRBJ1-4; 9 bases map to TRBD1. The V and J ends lost 4 bases and 1 base, in that order; junction bases with no gene match: 4. The length of the CDR3 is 16 residues. Looked up from germline, CDR1 is LNHDA and CDR2 is SQIVND (reference sequence). The whole variable domain, remainder taken from reference TRBV19 and TRBJ1-4, is DGGITQSPKYLFRKEGQNVTLSCEQNLNHDAMYWYRQDPGQGLRLIYYSQIVNDFQKGDIAEGYSVSREKKESFPLTVTSAQKNPTAFYLCASSTGTGITNEKLFFGSGTQLSVL.

This chain connects TRBV9 to TRBJ2-3; 10 bases map to TRBD1. CDR3 length: 17 amino acids. V gave up 3 bases and J gave up 0 bases; unmatched junction bases: 7. Germline V gene sequence: CDR1 SGDLS, CDR2 YYNGEE. CDR3 loop: CASSADRGDPSTDTQYF. In nucleotides, the CDR3 is TGTGCCAGCAGCGCGGACAGGGGGGACCCCAGCACAGATACGCAGTATTTT. The whole variable domain, filled in from reference TRBV9 and TRBJ2-3, reads DSGVTQTPKHLITATGQRVTLRCSPRSGDLSVYWYQQSLDQGLQFLIQYYNGEERAKGNILERFSAQQFPDLHSELNLSSLELGDSALYFCASSADRGDPSTDTQYFGPGTRLTVL.

The chain recombines TRBV30 with TRBJ1-5; D possibly corresponds to TRBD1 (6 bases). Germline V gene data show CDR1 as GTSNPN and CDR2 as SVGIG (reference sequence). The ends were cut back, 4 bases at V and 5 bases at J, with 15 bases in the middle. This CDR3 spans 14 amino acids. This CDR3 is CAWTKGGADQPQHF. The DNA of the CDR3 is TGTGCCTGGACAAAGGGGGGGGCCGATCAGCCCCAGCATTTT.

The chain recombines TRBV10-1 with TRBJ2-2, with TRBD2 matching over 12 bases. Per germline, CDR1 WNHNN and CDR2 SYGVQD (reference sequence). The CDR3 runs 23 residues. Unmatched junction bases numbered 25, after V lost 8 bases and J lost 0 bases. CDR3: CASPSLSSSSGGDITTNTGELFF. The CDR3 DNA is TGCGCCAGCCCCTCCCTAAGCAGCTCTAGCGGGGGGGACATTACAACGAACACCGGGGAGCTGTTTTTT.

This rearrangement joins TRBV29-1 to TRBJ2-5; D may be TRBD2 (9 bases). There are 13 residues in the CDR3. The V gene lost 7 bases and the J gene lost 5 bases, with 17 bases spanning the gap. Germline V gives CDR1 SQVTM, CDR2 ANQGSEA. Here the CDR3 reads CSGGGGQAETQYF. In nucleotides, the CDR3 is TGCAGCGGCGGGGGGGGACAGGCCGAGACCCAGTACTTC.

The gene calls are TRBV5-6 and TRBJ2-7, with 10 positions matching TRBD1. V dropped 0 bases and J dropped 0; count of bases not matched to a gene: 3. The CDR3 is 16 amino acids. The germline gives CDR1 SGHDT, CDR2 YYEEEE. CDR3 sequence (DNA): TGTGCCAGCAGCTTGGGGGACAGGGGAGGCTCCTACGAGCAGTACTTC. Its protein product is CASSLGDRGGSYEQYF.

The sample holds a few counts of this clone. The chain joins TRBV27 to TRBJ2-7; possibly TRBD2 for D (6 bases). This CDR3 has 13 amino acids. CDR1 and CDR2 (germline): MNHEY, SMNVEV (reference sequence). V lost 2 bases, J lost 4 bases, and 9 bases lay in between. CDR3 sequence: CASSLGLAYEQYF. DNA for the CDR3: TGTGCCAGCAGTTTAGGGCTAGCGTACGAGCAGTACTTC.

The genes are TRBV14 and TRBJ2-3, with 8 positions matching TRBD1. The CDR3 runs to 15 residues. V trimming: 4 bases; J trimming: 3 bases; junction bases outside the gene matches: 6. Germline lookup yields CDR1 SGHDN and CDR2 FVKESK. CDR3 sequence: CASSPRTGRTDTQYF. The DNA for the CDR3 is TGTGCCAGCAGCCCTCGGACAGGGCGGACAGATACGCAGTATTTT.

Concerning this clone: The identical CDR3 is also encoded by other nucleotide sequences in the sample. V and J are TRBV7-2 and TRBJ1-5, with 8 bases aligning to TRBD1. This CDR3 has 13 residues. Germline trimming cut 5 bases from V and 7 bases from J; bases unmatched to any gene: 4. CDR1 SGHTA and CDR2 FQGNSA come from the germline V gene. The CDR3 here is CASSLDRAQPQHF. CDR3 DNA: TGTGCCAGCAGCCTGGACAGGGCCCAGCCCCAGCATTTT.

The rearrangement joins TRBV5-6 to TRBJ2-3, with 13 nucleotides matching TRBD2. J lost 2 bases, V lost 4 bases, and 10 bases had no gene match. CDR1 and CDR2 (germline): SGHDT, YYEEEE. The CDR3 is 18 residues long. This CDR3 reads CASSPGLAGPPSTDTQYF. The CDR3 DNA reads as TGTGCCAGCAGCCCGGGACTAGCGGGGCCCCCTTCCACAGATACGCAGTATTTT.

The chain employs TRBV4-2 and TRBJ2-3, with 9 bases aligning to TRBD2. The trim removed 0 bases at V and 4 bases at J, leaving 8 bases unmatched. CDR3 size: 17 residues. The V gene's germline CDR1 is LGHNA and CDR2 YNFKEQ. In nucleotides, the CDR3 is TGTGCCAGCAGCCAAGATCGGCTAGCGGGAAATTCAGATACGCAGTATTTT. Translated: CASSQDRLAGNSDTQYF.